This TCR beta chain was identified in a study of CD8+ T cells in alopecia areata. Stated treatment: oral pan-JAK inhibitor, 5-10 mg twice daily. Lesional scalp tissue (obtained by punch biopsy) and peripheral blood were collected from alopecia areata patients. Germline V gives CDR1 MNHEY, CDR2 SVGAGI. Trimming cost V 8 bases and J 9 bases, with 7 bases left between them. The CDR3 has 9 amino acids. Once RNA had been extracted, it was reverse transcribed into cDNA to act as the sequencing template. Method: immunoSEQ multiplex PCR; TCRdb's copy keeps in-frame clones and lacks some. Of about 210,000 clones listed, approximately 45% were seen once; the top ten hold roughly 2.6%.

The origin of this receptor is a human donor with alopecia areata. The sample in question was CD4+ T cells sorted from blood, obtained at roughly week 36, from a patient treated with tofacitinib. V usage is TRBV6-5 and J usage is TRBJ1-2; D possibly corresponds to TRBD1 (6 bases). CDR3 in DNA: TGTGCCAGCCGGGACAGCTACACCTTC. Residues: CASRDSYTF.